This entry is about one TCR beta chain. This specimen comes from a study of blood T cell repertoires in COVID-19. The repertoire was sequenced with immunoSEQ multiplex PCR; TCRdb's copy has only in-frame clones and lacks some. The sample contains 100,000 or so clones, around 84% of which appear only once. This TCR derives from a woman in her seventies with active or convalescent COVID-19. Sequenced material: peripheral blood.

The CDR3 DNA reads as TGTGCCAGCAGCTTTAGTAGGGGTAACACAGATACGCAGTATTTT. Translated, it gives CASSFSRGNTDTQYF. The chain is built from TRBV11-2 and TRBJ2-3, with D maybe TRBD1 (5 bases). The ends were cut back, 3 bases at V and 2 bases at J, with 12 bases in the middle. The CDR3 is 15 amino acids. Germline V gene lookup returns CDR1 SGHAT and CDR2 FQNNGV.